One sample yielded the 5 T cell receptor beta chains listed below, sequenced in a study of blood T cell repertoires in COVID-19. The protocol was immunoSEQ multiplex PCR, while the TCRdb copy is restricted to in-frame clones and leaves out a portion. The table shows a few hundred thousand clones, with 75% to 90% occurring only once. Sequencing used PBMCs or T cells enriched from blood (not recorded which). These receptors all come from a man aged 25 to 45 who had recovered from COVID-19.

This clone was observed once. This chain links TRBV11-2 with TRBJ2-3; TRBD2 is a possible D gene (5 bases). V lost 0 bases, J lost 6 bases, and 7 bases lay in between. CDR1 is SGHAT, CDR2 FQNNGV, per germline. This CDR3 is built from 13 residues. DNA for the CDR3: TGTGCCAGCAGCTTAGATCGGAGGGATACGCAGTATTTT. It codes for CASSLDRRDTQYF.

This chain links TRBV25-1 with TRBJ1-5, with D uncertain. Germline CDR1 and CDR2: MGHDK and SYGVNS. Trimming took off 1 base at V and 6 bases at J, with 10 bases between the two ends. The CDR3 is made up of 14 amino acids. Here the CDR3 DNA reads TGTGCCAGCAGTGAATGGGCAGCCACTCAGCCCCAGCATTTT. Protein sequence: CASSEWAATQPQHF. The complete variable domain, with remaining parts taken from reference TRBV25-1 and TRBJ1-5, reads EADIYQTPRYLVIGTGKKITLECSQTMGHDKMYWYQQDPGMELHLIHYSYGVNSTEKGDLSSESTVSRIRTEHFPLTLESARPSHTSQYLCASSEWAATQPQHFGDGTRLSIL.

CDR3 sequence reads: CASSLRQARSGNTIYF. The CDR3 nucleotides read TGTGCCAGCAGCCTAAGACAGGCCCGTTCTGGAAACACCATATATTTT. This sequence joins TRBV7-9 and TRBJ1-3, with a weak D call TRBD1 (6 bases). The CDR3 loop spans 16 amino acids. Trimming stripped 5 bases from V and 1 base from J, with 15 bases between. Germline lookup yields CDR1 SEHNR and CDR2 FQNEAQ (reference sequence).

This rearrangement joins TRBV29-1 to TRBJ1-3; D not certain. CDR3 size: 12 residues. Germline V CDR1 and CDR2: SQVTM, ANQGSEA. V was pared by 4 bases and J by 0 bases, with 4 bases between. The DNA of the CDR3 is TGCAGCGTTGCGTACTCTGGAAACACCATATATTTT. This gives the protein CSVAYSGNTIYF. The full variable domain, in which reference TRBV29-1 and TRBJ1-3 provide the parts outside the CDR3, is SAVISQKPSRDICQRGTSLTIQCQVDSQVTMMFWYRQQPGQSLTLIATANQGSEATYESGFVIDKFPISRPNLTFSTLTVSNMSPEDSSIYLCSVAYSGNTIYFGEGSWLTVV.

This chain links TRBV9 with TRBJ2-4, with a possible D match to TRBD2 (6 bases). The CDR3 is made up of 14 amino acids. Germline CDR1 SGDLS, CDR2 YYNGEE. V dropped 3 bases and J dropped 12 bases, with 19 bases sitting between them. The CDR3, as DNA: TGTGCCAGCAGCGGAGCCCAGGAGGGTGGCGGTCAGTACTTC. Amino acids: CASSGAQEGGGQYF.